This T cell receptor (beta chain) appears in the sequencing data of a study of cytomegalovirus exposure and HLA in healthy donors. On this clone itself: Its matching antigen is unknown.

General observations from the study: Common viral pathogens seemed, in a later analysis, to connect with several of the most significant clusters. Productive status was seen about 87% or about 30% of the time for most TCR beta V segments in an earlier analysis. The authors later found most CMV-associated TCR beta chains appeared HLA-restricted.

Germline CDR1 and CDR2: SEHNR and FQNEAQ (reference sequence). CDR3 size: 18 residues. V gave up 2 bases and J gave up 0 bases, with 17 bases separating them. The study ran its PCR with 60 Vbeta and 13 Jbeta primers. Sequencing used immunoSEQ multiplex PCR; TCRdb keeps in-frame clones, though not all of them. The sample yields tens of thousands of clones, under 70% seen once. This chain uses TRBV7-9 with TRBJ2-1; no definite D call. This receptor was obtained from a young man in good health and CMV-seropositive. Sequences were obtained from PBMCs. The CDR3 DNA sequence: TGTGCCAGCAGCTTATATTTCCGGAGTTCCCTCTCCTACAATGAGCAGTTCTTC. This sequence encodes CASSLYFRSSLSYNEQFF.